The 20 T cell receptor beta chains below come from one sample, sequenced in a study of blood T cell repertoires in COVID-19. The assay was immunoSEQ multiplex PCR, and TCRdb's table has in-frame clones only and misses some. The sample has roughly 250,000 clones, roughly 87% seen once. The sequencing input was PBMCs or T cells enriched from blood (not recorded which). These receptors were collected from a woman in her 30s with acute COVID-19.

The gene calls are TRBV27 and TRBJ1-3; D ambiguous. Germline V gene sequence: CDR1 MNHEY, CDR2 SMNVEV (reference sequence). Trimming pared 8 bases from V and 10 bases from J, leaving 18 bases between. The CDR3 has 13 residues. CDR3 bases: TGTGCCAGCGGACTTATCGGTCGCGGAACCATATATTTT. This sequence encodes CASGLIGRGTIYF.

This clone was recorded only once. The chain couples TRBV7-2 to TRBJ1-1; D is unresolved. The germline V gene has CDR1 SGHTA and CDR2 FQGNSA. This CDR3 is built from 12 residues. V lost 3 bases and J 7 bases, leaving 9 bases between the germline ends. The CDR3 region is CASSFTLSEAFF. Here the CDR3 DNA reads TGTGCCAGCAGCTTCACCCTGAGTGAAGCTTTCTTT.

This chain links TRBV2 with TRBJ2-3; D is uncertain. This CDR3 has 14 amino acids. Trimming removed 3 bases at V and 6 bases at J, with 13 bases between. The germline V gene has CDR1 SNHLY and CDR2 FYNNEI. This CDR3 reads CASSEIEVRDTQYF. CDR3 DNA: TGTGCCAGCAGTGAGATTGAGGTTAGGGATACGCAGTATTTT.

The chain is built from TRBV5-4 and TRBJ2-2; 14 bases map to TRBD2. Germline assignment: CDR1 SGHNT and CDR2 YYREEE (reference sequence). The CDR3 runs to 17 residues. V lost 4 bases and J lost 4; bases outside the gene matches: 6. The CDR3 DNA sequence: TGTGCCAGCAGCCAGACTAGCGGGGGGGCCGGCACCGGGGAGCTGTTTTTT. As protein: CASSQTSGGAGTGELFF.

This sequence joins TRBV28 and TRBJ1-2, with D tentatively TRBD1 (6 bases). The CDR3 is made up of 13 amino acids. V was pared by 8 bases and J by 2 bases, with 12 bases between. CDR1 is MDHEN, CDR2 SYDVKM, per germline. CDR3 nucleotides: TGTGCCAGCCTACCTACAGGGAACTATGGCTACACCTTC. Its translation: CASLPTGNYGYTF.

The chain combines TRBV6-5 with TRBJ1-5, with D unresolved. Trimming pared 6 bases from V and 1 base from J, leaving 13 bases between. CDR3 size: 15 residues. CDR1 is MNHEY, CDR2 SVGAGI, per germline. In DNA form, the CDR3 reads TGTGCCAGCAGACCCTTTTTACAAAGCAATCAGCCCCAGCATTTT. Protein: CASRPFLQSNQPQHF.

The chain links TRBV3-1 (or the pseudogene TRBV3-2) to TRBJ2-7; D not resolved. V was shortened by 0 bases and J by 3 bases, with 9 bases between the two germline ends. The CDR3 consists of 14 residues. Germline loops: CDR1 LGHDT, CDR2 YNNKEL (reference sequence). The CDR3 bases are TGTGCCAGCAGCCAAGAGCCACGGAGCTACGAGCAGTACTTC. Translating it yields CASSQEPRSYEQYF.

This clone was counted a single time. The chain has TRBV6-5 and TRBJ2-7, with TRBD1 identical over 7 bases. Germline values: CDR1 MNHEY, CDR2 SVGAGI. V was pared by 6 bases and J by 4 bases, with 6 bases of the junction left unmatched. The CDR3 consists of 13 residues. CDR3 DNA sequence: TGTGCCAGCAGAGCCGGGACAGTATACGAGCAGTACTTC. Amino acids: CASRAGTVYEQYF.

This chain uses TRBV5-6 with TRBJ1-6; TRBD1 matches 7 bases. The germline CDR1 and CDR2 sequences are SGHDT and YYEEEE. CDR3 size: 15 residues. Trimming took 4 bases from V and 6 from J; bases not matched to a gene: 7. The CDR3 spells CASSGTGEINSPLHF. The DNA of the CDR3 is TGTGCCAGCAGCGGAACAGGGGAGATTAATTCACCCCTCCACTTT.

This chain connects TRBV13 to TRBJ2-1; a possible D gene is TRBD2 (6 bases). The V gene's germline CDR1 is PRHDT and CDR2 FYEKMQ (reference sequence). CDR3 length: 15 amino acids. The V and J ends lost 5 bases and 3 bases respectively, with 14 bases between them. This chain's CDR3 is CASSQKRVDYNEQFF. The CDR3 nucleotides read TGTGCCAGCAGCCAGAAGCGGGTTGACTACAATGAGCAGTTCTTC.

The rearrangement uses TRBV7-2 and TRBJ2-1; possibly TRBD2 for D (6 bases). CDR1 and CDR2 from the germline V gene are SGHTA and FQGNSA. The CDR3 totals 17 residues. Trimming removed 5 bases from V and 1 base from J, with 18 bases in between. The CDR3 bases are TGTGCCAGCAGCCTCGGGGGTAGCGGAAAATCCTACAATGAGCAGTTCTTC. As protein: CASSLGGSGKSYNEQFF.

The chain recombines TRBV7-2 with TRBJ2-7; the match to TRBD2 covers 11 bases. The CDR3 covers 14 residues. Per germline, CDR1 SGHTA and CDR2 FQGNSA. J lost 3 bases, V lost 4 bases, and 2 bases had no gene match. The DNA of the CDR3 is TGTGCCAGCAGCTCGACTAGCGGGAACTACGAGCAGTACTTC. Translating it yields CASSSTSGNYEQYF.

J is TRBJ1-1 and V is TRBV9, with a tentative D call TRBD1 (5 bases). The germline V gene encodes CDR1 SGDLS and CDR2 YYNGEE. The CDR3 runs to 13 residues. V gave up 4 bases and J gave up 1 base, with 8 bases separating them. The DNA of the CDR3 is TGTGCCAGCAGCTTAACAGGGAACACTGAAGCTTTCTTT. Protein: CASSLTGNTEAFF.

This chain joins TRBV29-1 and TRBJ2-1, with TRBD2 matching 10 bases. CDR1 and CDR2 from the germline V gene are SQVTM and ANQGSEA. The CDR3 totals 15 residues. V was clipped by 4 bases and J by 3 bases; unmatched bases: 6. CDR3 amino acids: CSVGRTSGDYNEQFF. The DNA of the CDR3 is TGCAGCGTTGGGAGGACTAGCGGAGACTACAATGAGCAGTTCTTC.

The chain links TRBV28 to TRBJ2-1, with D possibly matching TRBD2 (5 bases). The CDR3 is 15 residues long. Germline V gene data show CDR1 as MDHEN and CDR2 as SYDVKM. Trimming stripped 4 bases from V and 10 bases from J, with 20 bases between. In nucleotides, the CDR3 is TGTGCCAGCAGTTCGCCGGGGTACGCCCTGAGGGAGCAGTTCTTC. Its translation is CASSSPGYALREQFF.

The rearrangement links TRBV27 to TRBJ1-1, with 12 bases fitting TRBD1. The CDR3 has 13 residues. The germline V gene has CDR1 MNHEY and CDR2 SMNVEV (reference sequence). With V trimmed by 3 bases and J by 9 bases, 2 bases remained unmatched. As DNA, the CDR3 is TGTGCCAGCAGTTTCGGGACAGGGGGCCAAGCTTTCTTT. Protein: CASSFGTGGQAFF.

The chain is built from TRBV5-1 and TRBJ2-3; 14 nucleotides align to TRBD2. CDR3 length equals 18 residues. V gave up 4 bases and J gave up 4 bases; unmatched junction bases: 11. The germline CDR1 and CDR2 sequences are SGHRS and YFSETQ. The CDR3 is CASSHGTSGSFNPDTQYF. In DNA form, the CDR3 reads TGCGCCAGCAGCCACGGGACTAGCGGGAGCTTTAACCCAGATACGCAGTATTTT.

The rearrangement joins TRBV2 to TRBJ1-2, with 7 bases identical to TRBD1. The V segment lost 4 bases and the J segment 1 base; nucleotides outside the gene matches: 3. Germline CDR1 SNHLY, CDR2 FYNNEI. The CDR3 has 14 residues. Written as DNA, the CDR3 is TGTGCCAGCAGTGGACAGGGTGGTAACTATGGCTACACCTTC. Protein: CASSGQGGNYGYTF.

The V and J genes are TRBV4-2 and TRBJ1-4; possibly TRBD1 for D (5 bases). Germline assignment: CDR1 LGHNA and CDR2 YNFKEQ. Trimming took off 1 base at V and 0 bases at J, with 9 bases between the two ends. The CDR3 spans 16 residues. The CDR3 here is CASSQVEGATNEKLFF. For the CDR3, the DNA is TGTGCCAGCAGCCAAGTTGAAGGGGCAACTAATGAAAAACTGTTTTTT.

Note on this clone: Relative to the germline gene, one junction end is altered; a read error may explain this. The chain employs TRBV24-1 and TRBJ1-1, with TRBD1 as a possible D gene (6 bases). The CDR3 sequence is 14 residues long. Germline lookup yields CDR1 KGHDR and CDR2 SFDVKD. The CDR3 loop is CATSDGRGVGRFVF. The DNA for the CDR3 is TGTGCCACCAGTGATGGCAGGGGAGTGGGACGGTTTGTCTTT.